Listed here is a single T cell receptor beta chain. The antigen is undetermined. The record originates from a study of post-analysis software for immune sequencing data. Unique molecular identifiers were built into the TCR beta cDNA libraries. TCRdb called the PCR reads again in MiXCR, with one record for every CDR3 protein. The sample lists roughly 400,000 distinct CDR3 sequences, approximately 38% occurring once. Study results and caveats: Relative to controls, patients with multiple sclerosis showed significantly lower normalized Chao1 diversity. Batch-matched samples strongly co-clustered by F measure.

The sample consisted of blood. The sequence derives from a girl aged 2 to 10 with multiple sclerosis.

CDR3 nucleotides: TGTGCCAGCAGCTTAGGGCAGGTGGGCAATGAGCAGTACTTC. Its translation is CASSLGQVGNEQYF. The chain uses TRBV7-9 and TRBJ2-1; no clear D gene. The J call may be in error: the DNA end matches TRBJ2-7 better. CDR1 is SEHNR, CDR2 FQNEAQ, per germline (reference sequence). This CDR3 has 14 amino acids.